The sequence of this T cell receptor beta chain was determined in a study of ipilimumab plus nivolumab after autologous stem cell transplantation. The overall study: DLBCL patients had primary refractory or relapsed disease.

Produced via immunoSEQ multiplex PCR; TCRdb's table is partial and in-frame only. The sample includes roughly 20,000 clones, around 80% seen only once; the top ten take 20% to 25%. Starting 14 to 28 days after autologous transplant, ipilimumab 1 mg/kg was given. Through week 26, nivolumab 3 mg/kg IV was given weeks 1, 4, 7, 10, then biweekly. Study-level results: The authors say TCR, Treg and microbiome findings warrant further study.

The V gene's germline CDR1 is WNHNN and CDR2 SYGVQD (reference sequence). The CDR3 length is 16 residues. The germline V and J ends were trimmed by 6 bases and 4 bases, with 19 bases remaining between them. This clone was seen only once. Its target is not known. Sample: PBMCs, taken in a trial of ipilimumab plus nivolumab as post-transplant consolidation. The TCR comes from a male donor with diffuse large B-cell lymphoma. The chain uses TRBV10-1 and TRBJ1-3, with D unresolved. The CDR3 DNA reads TGCGCCAGCAGCGACTCCCTGGCGAAATACGGAAACACCATATATTTT. Translated: CASSDSLAKYGNTIYF.